One sample yielded the 21 T cell receptor beta chains listed below, sequenced in a study of OX40 agonist ivuxolimab in advanced cancers. Libraries were prepared through the immunoSEQ multiplex PCR assay. In TCRdb, the immuneACCESS table is reduced to in-frame sequences with V and J assigned. These tables do not hold every clone; where another copy was compared, an unresolved V gene accounts for under half, and the others remain unexplained. Recorded for this sample are roughly 80,000 clones; 86% of them occurred a single time. The ten largest clones capture 6.9% of the sample. This specimen was CD4+ or CD8+ T cells sorted from blood, taken in a trial of the OX40 agonist ivuxolimab. Every receptor here comes from an adult with an advanced solid tumor such as melanoma, head and neck, liver or kidney cancer.

The J gene is TRBJ2-3, the V gene TRBV5-1; D may be TRBD1 (5 bases). Germline CDR1 reads SGHRS; CDR2 reads YFSETQ. The V end was cut by 2 bases, the J end by 3 bases, with 7 bases between. The CDR3 is made up of 13 amino acids. The CDR3 protein is CASSFSGTDTQYF. DNA of the CDR3: TGCGCCAGCAGCTTTTCAGGGACAGATACGCAGTATTTT. The full variable domain, with the rest looked up from reference TRBV5-1 and TRBJ2-3, is KAGVTQTPRYLIKTRGQQVTLSCSPISGHRSVSWYQQTPGQGLQFLFEYFSETQRNKGNFPGRFSGRQFSNSRSEMNVSTLELGDSALYLCASSFSGTDTQYFGPGTRLTVL.

J is TRBJ1-5 and V is TRBV5-1; 9 bases are shared with TRBD1. J was trimmed by 3 bases and V by 3 bases; bases with no gene match: 10. The CDR3 has 17 amino acids. Looked up from germline, CDR1 is SGHRS and CDR2 is YFSETQ. CDR3 protein: CASSSTPQGANNQPQHF. The CDR3 DNA follows: TGCGCCAGCAGCTCCACCCCACAGGGGGCAAACAATCAGCCCCAGCATTTT.

The gene calls are TRBV2 and TRBJ1-2; tentatively, D is TRBD1 (5 bases). Germline CDR1 and CDR2: SNHLY and FYNNEI. The length of the CDR3 is 14 residues. The V and J ends lost 8 bases and 0 bases respectively, with 13 bases between them. The CDR3 DNA reads TGTGCCAGCGGAGGGACGGGTACTAACTATGGCTACACCTTC. Amino acids: CASGGTGTNYGYTF.

In its sample, this clone was seen once. The gene calls are TRBV5-6 and TRBJ1-2; TRBD1 is a possible D gene (5 bases). Trimming removed 0 bases from V and 8 bases from J, with 20 bases in between. Germline V CDR1 and CDR2: SGHDT, YYEEEE. The CDR3 has 16 amino acids. CDR3 nucleotides: TGTGCCAGCAGCTTGGGAGAAAACAGGCGACAAAAGGGCTACACCTTC. Translated, it gives CASSLGENRRQKGYTF.

J is TRBJ2-1 and V is TRBV5-1; D possibly corresponds to TRBD1 (6 bases). Per germline, CDR1 SGHRS and CDR2 YFSETQ. Trimming took 4 bases from V and 7 from J, leaving 15 bases between them. The CDR3 sequence is 14 residues long. CDR3 amino acids: CASSPLGDKNEQFF. CDR3 nucleotides: TGCGCCAGCAGCCCCTTGGGGGACAAAAATGAGCAGTTCTTC.

This sequence joins TRBV14 and TRBJ2-3, with 9 bases matching TRBD2. Germline lookup yields CDR1 SGHDN and CDR2 FVKESK. Trimming took 4 bases from V and 4 from J; bases not matched to a gene: 3. This CDR3 region has 14 residues. The chain's CDR3 is CASSRIAGADTQYF. Written as DNA, the CDR3 is TGTGCCAGCAGCCGTATAGCGGGGGCAGATACGCAGTATTTT.

The chain employs TRBV2 and TRBJ1-2; maybe TRBD1 (5 bases). V lost 4 bases and J 2 bases, leaving 14 bases between the germline ends. Germline CDR1 and CDR2: SNHLY and FYNNEI. The CDR3 covers 15 residues. The CDR3 loop reads CASSVRRGANYGYTF. CDR3 bases: TGTGCCAGCAGTGTTAGGAGGGGCGCGAACTATGGCTACACCTTC. Combining the CDR3 with reference TRBV2 and TRBJ1-2 gives the whole variable domain EPEVTQTPSHQVTQMGQEVILRCVPISNHLYFYWYRQILGQKVEFLVSFYNNEISEKSEIFDDQFSVERPDGSNFTLKIRSTKLEDSAMYFCASSVRRGANYGYTFGSGTRLTVV.

This chain uses TRBV5-6 with TRBJ1-2; 8 bases match TRBD1. Per the germline V gene, CDR1 is SGHDT and CDR2 is YYEEEE. V gave up 4 bases and J gave up 5 bases; unmatched junction bases: 4. There are 13 residues in the CDR3. The CDR3 DNA is TGTGCCAGCAGCCGGGACAGGACTTATGGCTACACCTTC. Translating it yields CASSRDRTYGYTF.

The chain recombines TRBV5-1 with TRBJ2-2, with TRBD1 matching over 10 bases. Trimming removed 3 bases from V and 5 bases from J; junction bases left unmatched: 4. Per germline, CDR1 SGHRS and CDR2 YFSETQ. This CDR3 has 15 amino acids. The DNA of the CDR3 is TGCGCCAGCAGCTACGGGACAGGGGTGACCGGGGAGCTGTTTTTT. This gives the protein CASSYGTGVTGELFF.

The chain uses TRBV18 and TRBJ1-1; 7 bases align to TRBD1. Germline trimming cut 5 bases from V and 6 bases from J; bases unmatched to any gene: 6. The CDR3 sequence is 13 residues long. CDR1 KGHSH and CDR2 LQKENI come from the germline V gene. CDR3 DNA: TGTGCCAGCTCAGGAACTACAGGGGCTGAAGCTTTCTTT. It specifies CASSGTTGAEAFF.

The rearrangement links TRBV27 to TRBJ1-6, with a tentative D call TRBD1 (5 bases). The CDR3 has 14 residues. Germline V lookup: CDR1 MNHEY, CDR2 SMNVEV (reference sequence). Between the trimmed V and J ends, which lost 3 bases and 5 bases, there was a span of 8 bases. This CDR3 reads CASSFWGNNSPLHF. In nucleotides, the CDR3 is TGTGCCAGCAGTTTCTGGGGGAATAATTCACCCCTCCACTTT.

The chain carries TRBV18 and TRBJ2-2; D is unclear. The CDR3 is 14 residues long. Between the trimmed V and J ends, which lost 5 bases and 5 bases, there was a span of 12 bases. CDR1 is KGHSH, CDR2 LQKENI, per germline. This CDR3 is CASSSISRTGELFF. The CDR3 DNA is TGTGCCAGCTCATCGATCTCTCGGACCGGGGAGCTGTTTTTT.

The rearrangement uses TRBV7-3 and TRBJ1-5; the D is unclear. CDR3 length equals 17 residues. Germline CDR1 and CDR2: SGHTA and FQGTGA. The V end was cut by 5 bases, the J end by 0 bases, with 17 bases between. The CDR3: CASSKKAQDYSNQPQHF. The CDR3 DNA follows: TGTGCCAGCAGCAAAAAGGCGCAGGATTATAGCAATCAGCCCCAGCATTTT. The full variable domain, rest sourced from reference TRBV7-3 and TRBJ1-5, is GAGVSQTPSNKVTEKGKYVELRCDPISGHTALYWYRQSLGQGPEFLIYFQGTGAADDSGLPNDRFFAVRPEGSVSTLKIQRTERGDSAVYLCASSKKAQDYSNQPQHFGDGTRLSIL.

The chain links TRBV11-2 to TRBJ1-5, with a weak D call TRBD1 (5 bases). Germline V lookup: CDR1 SGHAT, CDR2 FQNNGV. Trimming stripped 1 base from V and 0 bases from J, with 19 bases between. CDR3 length: 19 residues. The CDR3 DNA reads as TGTGCCAGCAGCTTAGTAGTGGCAGAGACAGCCCATAGCAATCAGCCCCAGCATTTT. Translated, it gives CASSLVVAETAHSNQPQHF.

The CDR3 sequence: CASSYNEQFF. DNA for the CDR3: TGTGCCAGCAGTTACAATGAGCAGTTCTTC. The V gene is TRBV7-9, the J gene TRBJ2-1, with no clear D. Germline CDR1 SEHNR, CDR2 FQNEAQ (reference sequence). The V and J ends lost 6 bases and 4 bases respectively, with 1 base between them. This CDR3 has 10 residues.

As DNA, the CDR3 is TGTGCCAGCAGCTCCCGGGACAGCATTCCCGGGGAGCTGTTTTTT. Translated, it gives CASSSRDSIPGELFF. The chain uses TRBV11-3 and TRBJ2-2; TRBD1 matches 7 bases. The CDR3 sequence is 15 residues long. V shed 4 bases, J shed 6 bases, and the junction held 8 bases outside the gene matches. Germline assignment: CDR1 SGHNT and CDR2 YENEEA.

This chain uses TRBV18 with TRBJ1-1, with D maybe TRBD1 (5 bases). Germline CDR1 reads KGHSH; CDR2 reads LQKENI. Trimming pared 0 bases from V and 3 bases from J, leaving 11 bases between. The CDR3 has 15 amino acids. CDR3 loop: CASSPPGVGYTEAFF. The CDR3 DNA is TGTGCCAGCTCACCACCGGGGGTTGGGTACACTGAAGCTTTCTTT.

The V call is TRBV25-1, the J call TRBJ2-5; possibly TRBD1 for D (5 bases). Germline loops: CDR1 MGHDK, CDR2 SYGVNS. This CDR3 spans 14 amino acids. Trimming cost V 0 bases and J 4 bases, with 9 bases left between them. The CDR3 DNA follows: TGTGCCAGCAGTGAATATACAGGCCGAGAGACCCAGTACTTC. It encodes CASSEYTGRETQYF.

This clone was recorded only once. This chain uses TRBV18 with TRBJ2-1, with 13 bases lining up with TRBD2. CDR3 length: 18 residues. CDR1 and CDR2 from the germline V gene are KGHSH and LQKENI. Trimming took 6 bases from V and 0 from J; bases not matched to a gene: 8. CDR3 region: CASSTGLAGISSYNEQFF. Written as DNA, the CDR3 is TGTGCCAGCTCTACGGGACTAGCGGGAATAAGCTCCTACAATGAGCAGTTCTTC.

The chain joins TRBV19 to TRBJ1-3, with 10 nucleotides matching TRBD1. Germline CDR1 reads LNHDA; CDR2 reads SQIVND (reference sequence). The J segment lost 2 bases and the V segment lost 4 bases, leaving 8 bases of the junction unmatched. This CDR3 has 17 amino acids. In nucleotides, the CDR3 is TGTGCCAGTAGTAGGGGAATCGGGACAGGGGCTGGAAACACCATATATTTT. Residues: CASSRGIGTGAGNTIYF.

The chain links TRBV10-1 to TRBJ2-7, with a possible D match to TRBD2 (5 bases). This CDR3 is 15 amino acids long. With 3 bases removed from V and 6 bases from J, the gap between germline ends came to 18 bases. Germline V gene sequence: CDR1 WNHNN, CDR2 SYGVQD (reference sequence). The CDR3 is CASSDGGLGKTEQYF. The CDR3 DNA follows: TGCGCCAGCAGTGATGGTGGACTGGGTAAAACCGAGCAGTACTTC.